These 2 T cell receptor beta chains came from one sample sequenced in a study of shared clonotypes between healthy human individuals. Repertoires were generated with immunoSEQ multiplex PCR, while TCRdb's copy carries only in-frame clones and drops some. The sample lists about 2.3 million clones; approximately 95% were seen once. The specimen was naive CD4+ T cells from PBMCs. Subset specified: CD45RA+ positively selected. The receptors derive from a man younger than 35 in good health. Some clones in this sample may be carry-over from other donors' samples.

The V and J genes are TRBV30 and TRBJ2-2; D possibly corresponds to TRBD1 (5 bases). CDR1 is GTSNPN, CDR2 SVGIG, per germline (reference sequence). The CDR3 consists of 13 residues. The germline V and J ends were trimmed by 0 bases and 5 bases, with 7 bases remaining between them. This chain's CDR3 is CAWSVQETGELFF. The DNA of the CDR3 is TGTGCCTGGAGTGTACAGGAGACCGGGGAGCTGTTTTTT.

V and J are TRBV7-9 and TRBJ1-5, with 8 bases matching TRBD1. CDR1 SEHNR and CDR2 FQNEAQ come from the germline V gene (reference sequence). CDR3 length equals 17 residues. V shed 5 bases, J shed 4 bases, and the junction held 13 bases outside the gene matches. CDR3 amino acids: CASSGGQGRVGNQPQHF. The CDR3 DNA follows: TGTGCCAGCAGCGGAGGACAGGGCCGCGTTGGGAATCAGCCCCAGCATTTT.